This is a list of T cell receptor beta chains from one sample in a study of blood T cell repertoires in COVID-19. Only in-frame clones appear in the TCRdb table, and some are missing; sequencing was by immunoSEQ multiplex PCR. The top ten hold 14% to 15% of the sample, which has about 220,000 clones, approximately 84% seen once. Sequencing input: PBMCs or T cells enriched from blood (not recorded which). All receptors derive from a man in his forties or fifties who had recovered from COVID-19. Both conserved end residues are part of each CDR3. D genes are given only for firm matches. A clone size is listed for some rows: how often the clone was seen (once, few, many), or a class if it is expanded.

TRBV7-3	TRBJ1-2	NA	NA	TGTGCCAGCAGCTTAGGGTCGGGGTCGGGCTACACCTTC	CASSLGSGSGYTF
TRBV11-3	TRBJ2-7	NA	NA	TGTGCCAGCAGCCACCGGGACACCTACGAGCAGTACTTC	CASSHRDTYEQYF
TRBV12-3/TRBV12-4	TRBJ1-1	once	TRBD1	TGTGCCAGCACCCCACGGCAGGGGGGCATGGCTTTCTTT	CASTPRQGGMAFF
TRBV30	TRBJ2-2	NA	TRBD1	TGTGCCTGGACAAAACAGGGGCGAGACACCGGGGAGCTGTTTTTT	CAWTKQGRDTGELFF
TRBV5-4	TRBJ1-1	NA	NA	TGTGCCAGCAGCTTGGGAGGGTCGGGAGCTTTCTTT	CASSLGGSGAFF
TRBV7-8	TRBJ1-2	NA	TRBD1	TGTGCCAGCAGTACCGGGACAGGTGAAGGCTACACCTTC	CASSTGTGEGYTF
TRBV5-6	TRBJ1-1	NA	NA	TGTGCCAGCAGCTTGTCCCCAGGGCGTTTCACTGAAGCTTTCTTT	CASSLSPGRFTEAFF
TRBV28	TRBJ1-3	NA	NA	TGTGCCAGCACCCAGCACAGCTCTGGAAACACCATATATTTT	CASTQHSSGNTIYF
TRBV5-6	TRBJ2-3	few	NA	TGTGCCAGCGGGTCCACAAGCGCAGATACGCAGTATTTT	CASGSTSADTQYF
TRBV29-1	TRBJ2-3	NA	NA	TGCAGCGTTGTTCTAGCGACAAGCACAGATACGCAGTATTTT	CSVVLATSTDTQYF
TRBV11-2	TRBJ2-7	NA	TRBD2	TGTGCCAGCAGCCAGGGACTAGCGGGTTCCTACGAGCAGTACTTC	CASSQGLAGSYEQYF
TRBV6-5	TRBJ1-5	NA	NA	TGTGCCAGCAGCGGCCGTCAGGGGAATCAGCCCCAGCATTTT	CASSGRQGNQPQHF
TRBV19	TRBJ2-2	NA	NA	TGTGCCAGTACCCCGCCGGGGGTTCGGCCCGGGGAGCTGTTTTTT	CASTPPGVRPGELFF
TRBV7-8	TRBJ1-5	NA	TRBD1	TGTGCCAGCAGCCCCAGAGATGGGACAGGGGGCCAGCCCCAGCATTTT	CASSPRDGTGGQPQHF
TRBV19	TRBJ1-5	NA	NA	TGTGCCAGTATGTCACAGGGTGGTAGCAATCAGCCCCAGCATTTT	CASMSQGGSNQPQHF
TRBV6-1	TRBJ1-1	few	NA	TGTGCCAGCAGTGAGCAGGATACCACTGAAGCTTTCTTT	CASSEQDTTEAFF
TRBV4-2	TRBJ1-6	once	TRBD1	TGTGCCAGCAGCCAGGCAGGGGGTACCTATAATTCACCCCTCCACTTT	CASSQAGGTYNSPLHF
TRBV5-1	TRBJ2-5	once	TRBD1	TGCGCCTCTCAGGGGGGACAGGTCCAAGAGACCCAGTACTTC	CASQGGQVQETQYF
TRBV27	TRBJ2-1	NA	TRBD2	TGTGCCAGCAGTCCGACTAGCGGAAACTCCTACAATGAGCAGTTCTTC	CASSPTSGNSYNEQFF
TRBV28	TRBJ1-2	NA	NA	TGTGCCAGTCGGTGGAGGGACGGCTACACCTTC	CASRWRDGYTF
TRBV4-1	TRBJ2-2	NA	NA	TGCGCCAGCAGCCAAGGTCTCGGACGGCGGGGTGCCGGGGAGCTGTTTTTT	CASSQGLGRRGAGELFF
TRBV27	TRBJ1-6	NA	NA	TGTGCCAGCAGTTTGACAGCCTATAATTCACCCCTCCACTTT	CASSLTAYNSPLHF
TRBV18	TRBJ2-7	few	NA	TGTGCCAGCTCACCACCTGTCGGCGGCCCCTACGAGCAGTACTTC	CASSPPVGGPYEQYF
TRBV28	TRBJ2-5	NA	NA	TGTGCCAGCGGTCCGCGGTTAGGAAGTCACTTC	CASGPRLGSHF
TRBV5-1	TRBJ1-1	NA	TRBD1	TGCGCCAGCAGCGGAGAACAGGGGGCAGGGGCTTTCTTT	CASSGEQGAGAFF
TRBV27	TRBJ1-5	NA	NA	TGTGCCAGCAGTTTATTTCGGGGGAATCAGCCCCAGCATTTT	CASSLFRGNQPQHF
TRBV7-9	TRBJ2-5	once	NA	TGTGCCAGCAGCCAGGAAGAGACCCAGTACTTC	CASSQEETQYF
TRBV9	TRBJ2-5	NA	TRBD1	TGTGCCAGCAGCGTATGGCAACCAGGGACAGCATTCCGGGAGACCCAGTACTTC	CASSVWQPGTAFRETQYF
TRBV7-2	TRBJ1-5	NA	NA	TGTGCCAGCAGCCCAAGGACAGCGGGGAATCAGCCCCAGCATTTT	CASSPRTAGNQPQHF
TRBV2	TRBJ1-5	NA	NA	TGTGCCAGCAGTGGTGGAGGAAGTAGCAATCAGCCCCAGCATTTT	CASSGGGSSNQPQHF
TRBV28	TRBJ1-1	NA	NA	TGTGCCAGCAGTTTTCGAGGGTACTATGAAGCTTTCTTT	CASSFRGYYEAFF
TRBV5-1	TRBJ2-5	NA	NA	TGCGCCAGCAGCCCCAATGAGAAAGAGACCCAGTACTTC	CASSPNEKETQYF
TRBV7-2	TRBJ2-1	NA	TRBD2	TGTGCCAGCTGCCAGAGCGGGGGGCCTTACAATGAGCAGTTCTTC	CASCQSGGPYNEQFF